The 16 T cell receptor beta chains below all came from one sample that was sequenced in a study of CD8 T cells in ankylosing spondylitis. TCRdb itself ran the 5' RACE reads through MiXCR, one entry per CDR3 protein. The sample contains 250,000 to 350,000 distinct CDR3 sequences, less than 25% of which appear only once. Input material: blood, either unsorted or a sorted T cell fraction (not recorded which). The receptor source for this set is a female donor with ankylosing spondylitis or in good health (not recorded which).

This clonotype was detected only a few times. The genes are TRBV6-1 and TRBJ1-1; D uncertain. V was shortened by 6 bases and J by 9 bases, with 17 bases between the two germline ends. The CDR3 has 13 residues. Germline V lookup: CDR1 MNHNS, CDR2 SASEGT. The CDR3 sequence is CASRRTSGNQAFF. The CDR3 nucleotides read TGTGCCAGCAGGCGAACATCCGGCAATCAAGCTTTCTTT.

The V and J genes are TRBV7-2 and TRBJ2-1; a weak D match, TRBD1 (6 bases). The length of the CDR3 is 15 residues. Germline CDR1 is SGHTA and CDR2 is FQGNSA. Trimming took off 5 bases at V and 1 base at J, with 12 bases between the two ends. The CDR3 is CASSARQDSYNEQFF. CDR3 DNA: TGTGCCAGCAGCGCCCGACAGGATTCCTACAATGAGCAGTTCTTC. The entire variable domain, with the rest obtained from reference TRBV7-2 and TRBJ2-1, is as follows: GAGVSQSPSNKVTEKGKDVELRCDPISGHTALYWYRQSLGQGLEFLIYFQGNSAPDKSGLPSDRFSAERTGGSVSTLTIQRTQQEDSAVYLCASSARQDSYNEQFFGPGTRLTVL.

This chain joins TRBV29-1 and TRBJ2-1; D gene uncertain. Germline loops: CDR1 SQVTM, CDR2 ANQGSEA. Trimming left V 7 bases short and J 4 bases short, with 11 bases between. The CDR3 runs 12 residues. In DNA form, the CDR3 reads TGCAGCGCCACTTACACTTACAATGAGCAGTTCTTC. Residues: CSATYTYNEQFF.

Comments on this clonotype: A much larger clonotype is one base distant, so this may be a read error. The rearrangement links TRBV10-3 to TRBJ2-1; 8 bases match TRBD2. Per germline, CDR1 ENHRY and CDR2 SYGVKD. V shed 5 bases, J shed 0 bases, and the junction held 9 bases outside the gene matches. The CDR3 length is 17 residues. The CDR3: CAISSREGHLSYNEQFF. DNA for the CDR3: TGTGCCATCAGTTCCCGGGAGGGCCACCTCTCCTACAATGAGCAGTTCTTC.

This chain connects TRBV6-2 or TRBV6-3 to TRBJ2-1, with D possibly being TRBD1 or TRBD2 (5 bases each). There are 14 residues in the CDR3. Germline values: CDR1 MNHEY, CDR2 SVGEGT. The germline V and J ends were trimmed by 7 bases and 8 bases, with 18 bases remaining between them. CDR3 residues: CASIGAGSRYEQFF. In DNA form, the CDR3 reads TGTGCCAGCATAGGGGCAGGGAGTCGGTATGAGCAGTTCTTC.

This clonotype was picked up a small number of times. The rearrangement uses TRBV7-2 and TRBJ2-6; D is perhaps TRBD1 (6 bases). V lost 2 bases to trimming and J lost 7 bases, with 15 bases between them. There are 16 residues in the CDR3. Germline V CDR1 and CDR2: SGHTA, FQGNSA. CDR3 coding DNA: TGTGCCAGCAGCTTAATGACAGGTGGATTTGCCAACGTCCTGACTTTC. It codes for CASSLMTGGFANVLTF.

The rearrangement uses TRBV24-1 and TRBJ2-7; perhaps D is TRBD1 or TRBD2 (5 bases each). The CDR3 runs to 16 residues. V was clipped by 2 bases and J by 2 bases, with 15 bases between them. CDR1 and CDR2 (germline): KGHDR, SFDVKD. The CDR3 region has the DNA TGTGCCACCAGTGATTGTCCCCAGGGAGCCCCCTACGAGCAGTACTTC. It codes for CATSDCPQGAPYEQYF.

This clonotype has a count of ten or more. This sequence joins TRBV29-1 and TRBJ1-3; the D gene is possibly TRBD1 (5 bases). Germline loops: CDR1 SQVTM, CDR2 ANQGSEA. This CDR3 comprises 12 residues. Trimming removed 4 bases from V and 4 bases from J, with 8 bases in between. The DNA of the CDR3 is TGCAGCGTTGGGGACGGAGGAAACACCATATATTTT. It codes for CSVGDGGNTIYF.

This clonotype appeared a few times. The V gene is TRBV10-3, the J gene TRBJ2-5, with 7 positions matching TRBD1. With V trimmed by 3 bases and J by 4 bases, 5 bases remained unmatched. There are 14 residues in the CDR3. The germline gives CDR1 ENHRY, CDR2 SYGVKD. Written as DNA, the CDR3 is TGTGCCATCAGTGACGGGGCAGGGGGAGAGACCCAGTACTTC. Its protein product is CAISDGAGGETQYF.

The chain uses TRBV6-2 or TRBV6-3 and TRBJ2-1, with no clear D. This CDR3 region has 15 residues. CDR1 is MNHEY and CDR2 is SVGEGT in the germline V gene. The V end was cut by 7 bases, the J end by 4 bases, with 17 bases between. The CDR3 DNA follows: TGTGCCAGCACCTTCCGGAGTCAGGCTTACAATGAGCAGTTCTTC. Its translation is CASTFRSQAYNEQFF.

This rearrangement joins TRBV7-9 to TRBJ1-1; no clear D gene. The CDR3 covers 13 residues. V was shortened by 4 bases and J by 5 bases, with 11 bases between the two germline ends. Germline V gene sequence: CDR1 SEHNR, CDR2 FQNEAQ (reference sequence). The CDR3 sequence is CASSYREGTEAFF. DNA for the CDR3: TGTGCCAGCAGCTATCGGGAGGGAACTGAAGCTTTCTTT.

The chain is built from TRBV20-1 and TRBJ1-1; 9 bases match TRBD1. J gave up 3 bases and V 2 bases, and 4 bases lay outside the gene matches. Germline CDR1 and CDR2: DFQATT and SNEGSKA (reference sequence). The CDR3 sequence is 14 residues long. The CDR3: CSARPTGGYTEAFF. CDR3 sequence (DNA): TGCAGTGCTAGACCCACAGGGGGCTACACTGAAGCTTTCTTT.

The sample holds many counts of this clonotype. The gene calls are TRBV2 and TRBJ2-3; 9 bases line up with TRBD1. V shed 4 bases and J 4 bases; nucleotides not matched to a gene: 9. The germline V gene encodes CDR1 SNHLY and CDR2 FYNNEI. The CDR3 is 16 residues long. CDR3 coding DNA: TGTGCCAGCAGTGGGGACAGGGCTGGGCGCGCAGATACGCAGTATTTT. Translation: CASSGDRAGRADTQYF.

The J gene is TRBJ2-7, the V gene TRBV6-1; D perhaps matches TRBD2 (5 bases). V was trimmed by 2 bases and J by 2 bases, leaving 10 bases between them. This CDR3 spans 14 amino acids. Per the germline V gene, CDR1 is MNHNS and CDR2 is SASEGT. The CDR3 loop reads CASSELTSPYEQYF. The CDR3, as DNA: TGTGCCAGCAGTGAATTAACTAGTCCCTACGAGCAGTACTTC.

V usage is TRBV18 and J usage is TRBJ2-2; D is undetermined. Per the germline V gene, CDR1 is KGHSH and CDR2 is LQKENI. This CDR3 has 16 amino acids. The germline V and J ends were trimmed by 2 bases and 5 bases, with 15 bases remaining between them. CDR3 protein: CASSPSNTPRTGELFF. CDR3 bases: TGTGCCAGCTCACCAAGTAACACGCCTAGGACCGGGGAGCTGTTTTTT.

This clonotype was seen more than once but under ten times. This chain links TRBV15 with TRBJ1-1; D is undetermined. The V gene's germline CDR1 is LNHNV and CDR2 YYDKDF (reference sequence). With 0 bases removed from V and 0 bases from J, the gap between germline ends came to 14 bases. The CDR3 extends over 17 amino acids. In DNA form, the CDR3 reads TGTGCCACCAGCAGAGACGCAGCAAGTTCTATGAACACTGAAGCTTTCTTT. It specifies CATSRDAASSMNTEAFF.